These 15 T cell receptor beta chains share one sample of origin, sequenced in a study of T-cell memory formation after mild COVID-19. MiXCR was run by TCRdb on the 5' RACE reads, yielding one entry per CDR3 protein. The data show some 340,000 distinct CDR3 sequences, 10% to 15% seen once. The sequenced sample was PBMCs or a T cell subset sorted from them (not recorded which). The receptors were sampled from a man aged 18 to 29 who had mild COVID-19 (a few samples of this study predate the infection). Cell type and time point are not known.

This chain links TRBV7-9 with TRBJ2-7, with a possible D match to TRBD2 (6 bases). CDR1 is SEHNR, CDR2 FQNEAQ, per germline (reference sequence). This CDR3 is built from 13 residues. With 5 bases removed from V and 0 bases from J, the gap between germline ends came to 8 bases. The chain's CDR3 is CASSGRDSYEQYF. The CDR3 nucleotides are TGTGCCAGCAGCGGGCGGGACTCCTACGAGCAGTACTTC.

The rearrangement joins TRBV29-1 to TRBJ2-1; D tentatively reads TRBD1 or TRBD2 (6 bases each). The ends were cut back, 1 base at V and 6 bases at J, with 25 bases in the middle. In germline, CDR1 is SQVTM, CDR2 ANQGSEA. CDR3 length equals 18 residues. The CDR3 nucleotides read TGCAGCGTTGAAGTAGGGGGGCAGGGCCAGTCCCTGGCCAATGAGCAGTTCTTC. It specifies CSVEVGGQGQSLANEQFF.

The chain uses TRBV7-9 and TRBJ2-7; 10 bases fit TRBD1. This CDR3 is 14 amino acids long. Germline CDR1 is SEHNR and CDR2 is FQNEAQ (reference sequence). After removal of 5 bases from V and 5 bases from J, the junction contained 6 bases not matched to a gene. The CDR3 region is CASSPWDRGHEQYF. CDR3 DNA: TGTGCCAGCAGCCCCTGGGACAGGGGCCACGAGCAGTACTTC.

This clonotype has a handful of counts. The chain joins TRBV19 to TRBJ1-5; the D gene is possibly TRBD1 (5 bases). Germline V CDR1 and CDR2: LNHDA, SQIVND (reference sequence). The CDR3 consists of 14 residues. The V end lost 7 bases, the J end lost 3 bases, and 13 bases lay between the germline ends. CDR3 bases: TGTGCCAGTACCTACGGGGGATTCAATCAGCCCCAGCATTTT. Translating gives CASTYGGFNQPQHF.

The chain carries TRBV7-9 and TRBJ2-1; 8 bases align to TRBD2. Germline CDR1 SEHNR, CDR2 FQNEAQ (reference sequence). V was pared by 2 bases and J by 6 bases, with 9 bases of the junction left unmatched. The CDR3 consists of 16 residues. The CDR3 loop reads CASSLHPGGEFNEQFF. The CDR3 DNA follows: TGTGCCAGCAGCTTACACCCGGGGGGGGAGTTCAATGAGCAGTTCTTC.

There are a few counts of this clonotype. V and J are TRBV7-7 and TRBJ2-5; weak D call: TRBD1 (6 bases). The CDR3 has 17 residues. Germline V gene lookup returns CDR1 SSHAT and CDR2 FNYEAQ (reference sequence). Trimming removed 2 bases at V and 2 bases at J, with 18 bases between. CDR3 DNA sequence: TGTGCCAGCAGCTTATCTTCCGGGACACCTTTTCAAGAGACCCAGTACTTC. It codes for CASSLSSGTPFQETQYF.

The rearrangement uses TRBV12-3 or TRBV12-4 and TRBJ2-6; D is unresolved. CDR3 size: 16 residues. The V gene lost 0 bases and the J gene lost 0 bases, with 6 bases spanning the gap. Here the CDR3 reads CASSLAQSSGANVLTF. The CDR3 bases are TGTGCCAGCAGTTTAGCGCAAAGCTCTGGGGCCAACGTCCTGACTTTC.

This sequence joins TRBV5-1 and TRBJ2-2; D is undetermined. CDR3 length: 14 amino acids. Trimming took 0 bases from V and 5 from J, leaving 8 bases between them. Germline V gene lookup returns CDR1 SGHRS and CDR2 YFSETQ. CDR3 bases: TGCGCCAGCAGCTTGGAAACGCGAACCGGGGAGCTGTTTTTT. Protein: CASSLETRTGELFF.

The chain is built from TRBV29-1 and TRBJ2-3; 12 bases map to TRBD1. V trimming: 3 bases; J trimming: 5 bases; junction bases outside the gene matches: 6. The CDR3 runs to 15 residues. CDR1 and CDR2 (germline): SQVTM, ANQGSEA. The CDR3 reads CSVDFGTGGVDTQYF. DNA of the CDR3: TGCAGCGTTGATTTCGGGACAGGGGGCGTAGATACGCAGTATTTT.

This clonotype was picked up many times. The V call is TRBV4-3, the J call TRBJ2-7; tentatively, D is TRBD2 (7 bases). The CDR3 has 16 amino acids. The germline CDR1 and CDR2 sequences are LGHNA and YSLEER. V was cut by 2 bases and J by 7 bases, with 21 bases left in between. The CDR3 DNA reads as TGCGCCAGCAGCCAACGCACCTGGGAGGGAGGGGGTGAGCAGTACGTC. The encoded protein is CASSQRTWEGGGEQYV.

V and J are TRBV7-9 and TRBJ2-3; D remains ambiguous. CDR3 length equals 14 residues. CDR1 is SEHNR and CDR2 is FQNEAQ in the germline V gene (reference sequence). Trimming took off 7 bases at V and 0 bases at J, with 11 bases between the two ends. The CDR3, as DNA: TGTGCCAGCATATGGGGTCCCAGCACAGATACGCAGTATTTT. Its translation: CASIWGPSTDTQYF.

This clonotype was counted only a few times. This chain uses TRBV6-5 with TRBJ2-7; D call uncertain. From germline, CDR1 is MNHEY and CDR2 SVGAGI. CDR3 size: 11 residues. Trimming took 5 bases from V and 7 from J, leaving 9 bases between them. The CDR3 DNA follows: TGTGCCAGCAGTAAGGGTAAAGAGCAGTACGTC. This translates into CASSKGKEQYV.

This clonotype was observed once. The chain is built from TRBV5-6 and TRBJ2-3; 14 bases are a match to TRBD2. The CDR3 runs 17 residues. Germline trimming cut 5 bases from V and 0 bases from J; bases unmatched to any gene: 5. Germline V gene lookup returns CDR1 SGHDT and CDR2 YYEEEE. In nucleotides, the CDR3 is TGTGCCAGCAGTAGACTAGCGGGGGGGCGGAGCACAGATACGCAGTATTTT. Translated: CASSRLAGGRSTDTQYF.

This clonotype has just a few counts. V usage is TRBV4-3 and J usage is TRBJ1-1; D is perhaps TRBD1 (5 bases). This CDR3 comprises 15 residues. The V end lost 1 base, the J end lost 4 bases, and 13 bases lay between the germline ends. Germline CDR1 LGHNA, CDR2 YSLEER. The CDR3 loop is CASSQVSRGGTEAFF. In DNA, the CDR3 is TGCGCCAGCAGCCAAGTGTCAAGGGGAGGCACTGAAGCTTTCTTT.

This clonotype came up many times. This sequence joins TRBV9 and TRBJ2-7; D is perhaps TRBD2 (6 bases). V lost 0 bases and J 5 bases, leaving 18 bases between the germline ends. CDR3 length equals 16 residues. Germline V gene data show CDR1 as SGDLS and CDR2 as YYNGEE. CDR3 region: CASSVGRLDLVNEQYF. DNA of the CDR3: TGTGCCAGCAGCGTAGGCCGACTAGACCTGGTAAACGAGCAGTACTTC. The variable domain in full, with the rest retrieved from reference TRBV9 and TRBJ2-7, is DSGVTQTPKHLITATGQRVTLRCSPRSGDLSVYWYQQSLDQGLQFLIQYYNGEERAKGNILERFSAQQFPDLHSELNLSSLELGDSALYFCASSVGRLDLVNEQYFGPGTRLTVT.